Presented here are 26 T cell receptor beta chains from one specimen sequenced in a study of T cells in Graves' hyperthyroidism and ophthalmopathy. What was amplified from RNA transcripts were TCR beta CDR3 regions. Carried out on the TCR CDR3, a first-round RT-PCR used the HTBI primer set. Each CDR3 protein gets one entry after TCRdb re-called the multiplex PCR reads with MiXCR. In the table there are some 460,000 distinct CDR3 sequences, 15% to 18% of which are singletons. The sample comprised blood. The receptors were gathered from a woman aged 18-29 years with Graves' hyperthyroidism.

This clonotype was counted ten times or more. The V call is TRBV18, the J call TRBJ1-1, with D possibly matching TRBD1 (6 bases). With 3 bases removed from V and 4 bases from J, the gap between germline ends came to 12 bases. The CDR3 has 14 amino acids. Germline V CDR1 and CDR2: KGHSH, LQKENI. In DNA form, the CDR3 reads TGTGCCAGCTCACCCGAGGGGGGTGGCACTGAAGCTTTCTTT. It encodes CASSPEGGGTEAFF.

The chain recombines TRBV19 with TRBJ2-7, with TRBD2 matching over 9 bases. The CDR3 has 14 residues. With 5 bases clipped from V and 3 bases from J, the junction kept 5 bases outside the gene matches. Per the germline V gene, CDR1 is LNHDA and CDR2 is SQIVND (reference sequence). CDR3 loop: CASSASGADYEQYF. The CDR3 coding sequence is TGTGCCAGTAGTGCTAGCGGGGCTGACTACGAGCAGTACTTC. The full variable domain, with the rest looked up from reference TRBV19 and TRBJ2-7, is DGGITQSPKYLFRKEGQNVTLSCEQNLNHDAMYWYRQDPGQGLRLIYYSQIVNDFQKGDIAEGYSVSREKKESFPLTVTSAQKNPTAFYLCASSASGADYEQYFGPGTRLTVT.

This clonotype was counted at least ten times. The V call is TRBV11-2, the J call TRBJ2-1; maybe TRBD2 (6 bases). The CDR3 covers 16 residues. V was shortened by 0 bases and J by 0 bases, with 9 bases between the two germline ends. Germline loops: CDR1 SGHAT, CDR2 FQNNGV. Here the CDR3 reads CASSLDPGSSYNEQFF. The CDR3 region has the DNA TGTGCCAGCAGCTTAGATCCCGGGAGCTCCTACAATGAGCAGTTCTTC.

This clonotype was observed at least ten times. A read error may produce the germline difference seen at one junction end. This chain uses TRBV12-3 or TRBV12-4 with TRBJ2-7; 10 bases align to TRBD2. This CDR3 has 14 residues. CDR3 DNA: TGTGCCAGCAGTCTAGCGGGAGTACGAAACGAGCAGTACTTC. The encoded protein is CASSLAGVRNEQYF.

The chain is built from TRBV7-9 and TRBJ2-7, with D tentatively TRBD2 (6 bases). Looked up from germline, CDR1 is SEHNR and CDR2 is FQNEAQ (reference sequence). This CDR3 comprises 14 residues. Trimming removed 3 bases at V and 1 base at J, with 10 bases between. Here the CDR3 reads CASSFFRESYEQYF. CDR3 DNA sequence: TGTGCCAGCAGCTTCTTCCGGGAGTCCTACGAGCAGTACTTC.

This clonotype was seen ten or more times. The CDR3 protein is CASSLGGQGFYEQYF. The CDR3 region has the DNA TGTGCCAGCAGTTTGGGGGGACAGGGGTTTTACGAGCAGTACTTC. The chain links TRBV12-3 or TRBV12-4 to TRBJ2-7, with 10 bases identical to TRBD1. The CDR3 totals 15 residues. The junction had 6 bases not matched to a gene; V was cut back by 3 bases and J by 4 bases.

The table lists this clonotype with many counts. The gene calls are TRBV11-1 and TRBJ2-3, with 8 bases fitting TRBD2. The J segment lost 1 base and the V segment lost 4 bases, leaving 13 bases of the junction unmatched. The germline CDR1 and CDR2 sequences are SGHAT and FQDESV (reference sequence). This CDR3 contains 18 residues. CDR3 DNA sequence: TGTGCCAGCAGCTCGTATGGGACTAGGAGCCCAGGCACAGATACGCAGTATTTT. Translated, it gives CASSSYGTRSPGTDTQYF.

This clonotype was counted ten times or more. This chain links TRBV20-1 with TRBJ2-3, with D perhaps matching TRBD2 (6 bases). With 6 bases removed from V and 4 bases from J, the gap between germline ends came to 17 bases. Germline CDR1 DFQATT, CDR2 SNEGSKA (reference sequence). The length of the CDR3 is 14 residues. The CDR3 nucleotides are TGCAGTGCGCATCACCGTTCGGGGGCAGATACGCAGTATTTT. Protein sequence: CSAHHRSGADTQYF.

This clonotype appeared many times. CDR3 sequence (DNA): TGTGCCAGCAGCTTAGCCCGGGATACGCAGTATTTT. Amino acid sequence: CASSLARDTQYF. This chain uses TRBV11-1 with TRBJ2-3; D is ambiguous. Germline V gene lookup returns CDR1 SGHAT and CDR2 FQDESV (reference sequence). This CDR3 has 12 amino acids. The ends were cut back, 0 bases at V and 6 bases at J, with 4 bases in the middle.

Many counts were recorded for this clonotype. The chain combines TRBV5-1 with TRBJ1-3, with D possibly being TRBD1 (5 bases). In germline, CDR1 is SGHRS, CDR2 YFSETQ. The germline V and J ends were trimmed by 0 bases and 4 bases, with 14 bases remaining between them. CDR3 size: 16 residues. CDR3 nucleotide sequence: TGCGCCAGCAGCTTGGGGGACTTTGGTGGCGGAAACACCATATATTTT. Protein product: CASSLGDFGGGNTIYF. The full variable domain, its missing parts supplied by reference TRBV5-1 and TRBJ1-3, is KAGVTQTPRYLIKTRGQQVTLSCSPISGHRSVSWYQQTPGQGLQFLFEYFSETQRNKGNFPGRFSGRQFSNSRSEMNVSTLELGDSALYLCASSLGDFGGGNTIYFGEGSWLTVV.

This clonotype was recorded at least ten times. The V call is TRBV18, the J call TRBJ2-3; 7 bases agree with TRBD2. V gave up 3 bases and J gave up 2 bases; unmatched junction bases: 5. The CDR3 has 15 residues. Germline assignment: CDR1 KGHSH and CDR2 LQKENI. The CDR3 nucleotides read TGTGCCAGCTCACCCTATAGCGGGTCCACAGATACGCAGTATTTT. It encodes CASSPYSGSTDTQYF.

In its sample, this clonotype was seen many times. J is TRBJ2-7 and V is TRBV9; a weak D match, TRBD2 (5 bases). The CDR3 has 14 amino acids. The V gene lost 0 bases and the J gene lost 4 bases, with 11 bases spanning the gap. Germline V lookup: CDR1 SGDLS, CDR2 YYNGEE. The CDR3 here is CASSVANEGYEQYF. CDR3 in DNA: TGTGCCAGCAGCGTAGCGAACGAGGGATACGAGCAGTACTTC.

This clonotype has a count of ten or more. J is TRBJ1-6 and V is TRBV6-1, with D possibly being TRBD1 (5 bases). V was trimmed by 6 bases and J by 7 bases, leaving 13 bases between them. Germline V gives CDR1 MNHNS, CDR2 SASEGT. CDR3 size: 14 residues. CDR3 nucleotide sequence: TGTGCCAGCAGGAACGGGGCGGGAAATTCACCCCTCCACTTT. This sequence encodes CASRNGAGNSPLHF.

The chain joins TRBV27 to TRBJ1-5, with D unresolved. The CDR3 extends over 12 amino acids. With 5 bases removed from V and 5 bases from J, the gap between germline ends came to 7 bases. Germline V lookup: CDR1 MNHEY, CDR2 SMNVEV (reference sequence). The DNA of the CDR3 is TGTGCCAGCAGTGGTCGGGATCAGCCCCAGCATTTT. Translating it yields CASSGRDQPQHF.

This clonotype turned up a few times. The rearrangement uses TRBV19 and TRBJ1-6; D possibly corresponds to TRBD1 (6 bases). This CDR3 comprises 16 residues. V lost 5 bases and J lost 5, with 16 bases in between. CDR1 LNHDA and CDR2 SQIVND come from the germline V gene (reference sequence). CDR3: CASSRTVLTNNSPLHF. CDR3 nucleotides: TGTGCCAGTAGTCGGACAGTGCTAACTAATAATTCACCCCTCCACTTT.

Ten or more counts support this clonotype. The chain couples TRBV5-6 to TRBJ2-7, with TRBD1 matching 11 bases. After removal of 0 bases from V and 6 bases from J, the junction contained 5 bases not matched to a gene. Germline V gene lookup returns CDR1 SGHDT and CDR2 YYEEEE. The CDR3 contains 15 residues. The CDR3 sequence is CASSLDGQGATEQYF. The CDR3 DNA sequence: TGTGCCAGCAGCTTGGACGGACAGGGGGCTACCGAGCAGTACTTC.

This clonotype was seen repeatedly, ten times or more. The genes are TRBV6-1 and TRBJ2-2; 8 bases map to TRBD1. This CDR3 region has 17 residues. Trimming took 5 bases from V and 2 from J; bases not matched to a gene: 10. In germline, CDR1 is MNHNS, CDR2 SASEGT. The CDR3 region is CASSSPGGTGNTGELFF. CDR3 nucleotides: TGTGCCAGCAGTTCCCCAGGCGGGACAGGCAACACCGGGGAGCTGTTTTTT.

This chain links TRBV29-1 with TRBJ1-4; a possible D gene is TRBD1 (6 bases). Germline V gene sequence: CDR1 SQVTM, CDR2 ANQGSEA. There are 11 residues in the CDR3. Trimming removed 7 bases at V and 4 bases at J, with 7 bases between. The CDR3 DNA reads TGCAGCGGGACAGTTAATGAAAAACTGTTTTTT. Translating it yields CSGTVNEKLFF.

Notes on this clonotype: This may be a read error: a much more frequent sequence differs by one nucleotide. The genes are TRBV12-3 or TRBV12-4 and TRBJ1-2; 12 nucleotides agree with TRBD1. This CDR3 comprises 15 residues. After removal of 2 bases from V and 4 bases from J, the junction contained 2 bases not matched to a gene. This chain's CDR3 is CASSLPGQGAYGYTF. The CDR3 coding sequence is TGTGCCAGCAGTTTACCGGGACAGGGGGCCTATGGCTACACCTTC.

There are many counts of this clonotype. This chain links TRBV20-1 with TRBJ2-2; D uncertain. The CDR3 runs 14 residues. V was cut by 3 bases and J by 8 bases, with 16 bases left in between. CDR1 and CDR2 from the germline V gene are DFQATT and SNEGSKA (reference sequence). The CDR3 is CSARDRSPRGELFF. Written as DNA, the CDR3 is TGCAGTGCTAGGGATAGATCCCCGAGGGGGGAGCTGTTTTTT.

The chain has TRBV5-1 and TRBJ2-2; D may be TRBD2 (6 bases). The V end was cut by 4 bases, the J end by 3 bases, with 16 bases between. The length of the CDR3 is 16 residues. Looked up from germline, CDR1 is SGHRS and CDR2 is YFSETQ. DNA for the CDR3: TGCGCCAGCAGCCCTAATCCGGGGGACTACACCGGGGAGCTGTTTTTT. Translating gives CASSPNPGDYTGELFF.

Ten or more counts support this clonotype. This rearrangement joins TRBV5-1 to TRBJ2-2, with D hard to call. V gave up 4 bases and J gave up 0 bases, with 16 bases separating them. Germline V gene sequence: CDR1 SGHRS, CDR2 YFSETQ. The CDR3 is 17 amino acids. CDR3 loop: CASSPLPIQSNTGELFF. CDR3 in DNA: TGCGCCAGCAGCCCGCTCCCCATACAGTCGAACACCGGGGAGCTGTTTTTT.

This clonotype came up many times. The chain recombines TRBV7-8 with TRBJ2-5; 8 bases agree with TRBD2. The V gene's germline CDR1 is SGHVS and CDR2 FQNEAQ. J lost 5 bases, V lost 1 base, and 15 bases had no gene match. The CDR3 totals 18 residues. The DNA of the CDR3 is TGTGCCAGCAGCTTAGTCCGGAACGGGGGGGGGCTAGGGGAGACCCAGTACTTC. Protein sequence: CASSLVRNGGGLGETQYF.

The chain links TRBV20-1 to TRBJ2-2; 11 nucleotides line up with TRBD2. The CDR3 consists of 17 residues. V dropped 0 bases and J dropped 3; count of bases not matched to a gene: 6. CDR1 is DFQATT, CDR2 SNEGSKA, per germline (reference sequence). The CDR3 region has the DNA TGCAGTGCTAGAGATCTATTAGCGGGAGGGCACACCGGGGAGCTGTTTTTT. Translated, it gives CSARDLLAGGHTGELFF.

The table lists this clonotype with a few counts. V gene TRBV12-3 or TRBV12-4 combines with J gene TRBJ2-2, with D unresolved. The CDR3 loop spans 12 amino acids. V shed 6 bases and J shed 7 bases, with 9 bases lying between them. The CDR3 spells CASSRVDGELFF. CDR3 in DNA: TGTGCCAGCAGCCGAGTAGACGGGGAGCTGTTTTTT.

This clonotype has ten or more counts. V gene TRBV12-3 or TRBV12-4 combines with J gene TRBJ2-2; D is undetermined. V was shortened by 2 bases and J by 3 bases, with 4 bases between the two germline ends. The CDR3 totals 13 residues. The chain's CDR3 is CASSLRDTGELFF. CDR3 coding DNA: TGTGCCAGCAGTTTAAGGGACACCGGGGAGCTGTTTTTT.